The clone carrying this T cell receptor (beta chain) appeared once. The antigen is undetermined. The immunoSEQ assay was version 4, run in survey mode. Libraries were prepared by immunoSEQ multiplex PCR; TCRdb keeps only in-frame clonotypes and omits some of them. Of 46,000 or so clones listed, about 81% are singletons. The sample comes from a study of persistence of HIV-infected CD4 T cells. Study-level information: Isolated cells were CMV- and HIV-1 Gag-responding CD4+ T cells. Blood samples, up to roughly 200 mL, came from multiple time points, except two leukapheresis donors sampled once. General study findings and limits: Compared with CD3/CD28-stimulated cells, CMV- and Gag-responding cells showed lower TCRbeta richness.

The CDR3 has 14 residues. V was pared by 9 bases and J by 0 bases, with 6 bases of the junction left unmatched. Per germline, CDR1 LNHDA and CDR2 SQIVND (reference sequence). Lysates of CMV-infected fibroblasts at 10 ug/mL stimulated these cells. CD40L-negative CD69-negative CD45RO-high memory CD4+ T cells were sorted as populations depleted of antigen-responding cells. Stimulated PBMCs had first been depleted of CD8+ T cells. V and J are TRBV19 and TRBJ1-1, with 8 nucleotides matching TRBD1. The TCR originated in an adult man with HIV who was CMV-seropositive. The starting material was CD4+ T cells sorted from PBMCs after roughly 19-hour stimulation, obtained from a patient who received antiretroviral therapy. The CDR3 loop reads CASRPGQVNTEAFF. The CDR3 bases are TGTGCCAGCAGGCCGGGACAGGTGAACACTGAAGCTTTCTTT. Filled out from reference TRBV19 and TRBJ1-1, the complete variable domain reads DGGITQSPKYLFRKEGQNVTLSCEQNLNHDAMYWYRQDPGQGLRLIYYSQIVNDFQKGDIAEGYSVSREKKESFPLTVTSAQKNPTAFYLCASRPGQVNTEAFFGQGTRLTVV.